This entry lists 32 T cell receptor beta chains sequenced from one sample in a study of Graves' ophthalmopathy and Graves' hyperthyroidism. Amplifying from RNA transcripts, the study obtained TCR beta CDR3 regions. The workflow started with a first-round RT-PCR run with HTBI primers and then moved on to a second-round multiplex PCR. In TCRdb, the multiplex PCR reads were re-called with MiXCR into one record per CDR3 protein. The table lists 300,000 to 450,000 distinct CDR3 sequences, about 18% of them singletons, with 2.4% in the top ten. Sequencing was performed on peripheral blood. These receptors came from an adult woman with stable Graves' hyperthyroidism.

At least ten counts were recorded for this clonotype. The chain combines TRBV20-1 with TRBJ2-7; 9 nucleotides line up with TRBD2. Trimming cost V 2 bases and J 3 bases; bases outside gene matches: 11. Germline V gene data show CDR1 as DFQATT and CDR2 as SNEGSKA (reference sequence). This CDR3 is 16 amino acids long. Here the CDR3 DNA reads TGCAGTGCTAGATCCAAACCGGGACTAGCATACTACGAGCAGTACTTC. Protein: CSARSKPGLAYYEQYF.

This clonotype was picked up many times. The rearrangement uses TRBV27 and TRBJ1-1, with TRBD1 matching 11 bases. CDR3 length: 14 amino acids. Trimming removed 8 bases from V and 2 bases from J; junction bases left unmatched: 4. CDR1 and CDR2 from the germline V gene are MNHEY and SMNVEV (reference sequence). CDR3 amino acids: CASRGTGGNTEAFF. For the CDR3, the DNA is TGTGCCAGCCGCGGGACAGGGGGTAACACTGAAGCTTTCTTT.

This clonotype was seen at least ten times. One end of the junction does not line up with germline, which may come from a read error. The chain is built from TRBV6-1 and TRBJ2-7, with D perhaps TRBD1 (5 bases). Germline CDR1 MNHNS, CDR2 SASEGT. The CDR3 is made up of 16 amino acids. The CDR3: CANSGAHGGKPHEQYF. CDR3 DNA: TGTGCCAACAGTGGGGCTCACGGTGGGAAGCCCCATGAGCAGTACTTC.

This clonotype was recorded many times. The CDR3 sequence: CASSLDPGPMYEQYF. CDR3 in DNA: TGTGCCAGCAGCTTAGATCCCGGCCCAATGTACGAGCAGTACTTC. This chain connects TRBV11-2 to TRBJ2-7, with D unresolved. CDR3 length: 15 amino acids. The V gene's germline CDR1 is SGHAT and CDR2 FQNNGV. V shed 0 bases and J shed 4 bases, with 13 bases lying between them.

This clonotype occurred many times. The chain combines TRBV6-5 with TRBJ2-4; D remains ambiguous. Trimming pared 0 bases from V and 0 bases from J, leaving 6 bases between. The CDR3 covers 15 residues. Germline assignment: CDR1 MNHEY and CDR2 SVGAGI. The CDR3 DNA reads as TGTGCCAGCAGTTACTCCGGCTTAGCCAAAAACATTCAGTACTTC. Residues: CASSYSGLAKNIQYF.

There are many counts of this clonotype. The chain combines TRBV10-2 with TRBJ2-7; no clear D. The V end was cut by 0 bases, the J end by 6 bases, with 18 bases between. Germline values: CDR1 WSHSY, CDR2 SAAADI. This CDR3 is built from 16 residues. The CDR3 nucleotides are TGCGCCAGCAGTGAGTCGTCGTGGCTTCGGGCCCTCGAGCAGTACTTC. Protein: CASSESSWLRALEQYF.

This chain connects TRBV28 to TRBJ2-1; TRBD2 aligns across 9 bases. V lost 6 bases, J lost 5 bases, and 5 bases stayed unmatched. The CDR3 loop spans 14 amino acids. From germline, CDR1 is MDHEN and CDR2 SYDVKM. CDR3 sequence: CASRAAGGNNEQFF. The CDR3 DNA is TGTGCCAGCAGGGCAGCGGGAGGCAACAATGAGCAGTTCTTC. Full variable domain (outside the CDR3, taken from reference TRBV28 and TRBJ2-1): DVKVTQSSRYLVKRTGEKVFLECVQDMDHENMFWYRQDPGLGLRLIYFSYDVKMKEKGDIPEGYSVSREKKERFSLILESASTNQTSMYLCASRAAGGNNEQFFGPGTRLTVL.

This clonotype was seen more than once but under ten times. The rearrangement uses TRBV4-1 and TRBJ2-2; 12 bases match TRBD2. Germline V lookup: CDR1 MGHRA, CDR2 YSYEKL. After removal of 0 bases from V and 1 base from J, the junction contained 9 bases not matched to a gene. The CDR3 contains 20 residues. The CDR3 sequence: CASSQDATSGRVGNTGELFF. CDR3 nucleotide sequence: TGCGCCAGCAGCCAAGATGCGACTAGCGGGAGAGTAGGGAACACCGGGGAGCTGTTTTTT.

Ten or more counts support this clonotype. The V and J genes are TRBV4-2 and TRBJ1-6, with TRBD1 matching 8 bases. Germline V gene sequence: CDR1 LGHNA, CDR2 YNFKEQ. This CDR3 comprises 15 residues. V shed 2 bases, J shed 8 bases, and the junction held 5 bases outside the gene matches. The CDR3 here is CASSQSDRDHSPLHF. The CDR3 DNA sequence: TGTGCCAGCAGCCAATCGGACAGGGATCATTCACCCCTCCACTTT.

This clonotype appeared many times. This chain joins TRBV10-1 and TRBJ1-1; maybe TRBD1 (5 bases). This CDR3 has 14 amino acids. In germline, CDR1 is WNHNN, CDR2 SYGVQD (reference sequence). Trimming removed 4 bases at V and 5 bases at J, with 14 bases between. CDR3 in amino acids: CASSAAGLGTEAFF. For the CDR3, the DNA is TGCGCCAGCAGTGCGGCAGGGTTGGGAACTGAAGCTTTCTTT.

This clonotype has ten or more counts. The rearrangement joins TRBV5-1 to TRBJ2-2; 7 nucleotides match TRBD1. V lost 4 bases and J lost 7; bases outside the gene matches: 7. This CDR3 is 14 amino acids long. Per germline, CDR1 SGHRS and CDR2 YFSETQ. The CDR3 here is CASSKDRVDGELFF. For the CDR3, the DNA is TGCGCCAGCAGCAAAGACAGGGTGGACGGGGAGCTGTTTTTT.

This clonotype was observed at least ten times. The gene calls are TRBV18 and TRBJ1-5, with 11 nucleotides matching TRBD1. V shed 3 bases and J 6 bases; nucleotides not matched to a gene: 7. There are 16 residues in the CDR3. CDR1 and CDR2 from the germline V gene are KGHSH and LQKENI. DNA of the CDR3: TGTGCCAGCTCACCGGAGGGGACAGGGGGAAGTCAGCCCCAGCATTTT. Protein: CASSPEGTGGSQPQHF.

This clonotype was seen at least ten times. The chain couples TRBV2 to TRBJ1-1; maybe TRBD1 (5 bases). Germline V lookup: CDR1 SNHLY, CDR2 FYNNEI. The CDR3 is made up of 16 amino acids. V was clipped by 2 bases and J by 7 bases, with 20 bases between them. The CDR3 nucleotides are TGTGCCAGCAGTGAATTTACGGGGGAAATGAGGATTGAAGCTTTCTTT. Translated: CASSEFTGEMRIEAFF.

Points on this clonotype: A single base separates this from a much larger clone, so it may be a read error. The chain uses TRBV25-1 and TRBJ2-2; 13 bases align to TRBD2. The V segment lost 1 base and the J segment 6 bases; nucleotides outside the gene matches: 20. CDR1 MGHDK and CDR2 SYGVNS come from the germline V gene. The length of the CDR3 is 22 residues. The CDR3 here is CASSELSLTSGRALSDAGELFF. CDR3 DNA: TGTGCCAGCAGTGAATTGTCTTTAACTAGCGGGAGGGCGCTTTCTGACGCCGGGGAGCTGTTTTTT.

This clonotype has a count of ten or more. V usage is TRBV5-1 and J usage is TRBJ2-4; 9 bases align to TRBD1. Germline CDR1 is SGHRS and CDR2 is YFSETQ. The V and J ends lost 4 bases and 8 bases, in that order; junction bases with no gene match: 4. This CDR3 has 13 amino acids. This CDR3 reads CASSPGQGYIQYF. CDR3 sequence (DNA): TGCGCCAGCAGCCCCGGACAGGGGTACATTCAGTACTTC.

This clonotype was observed many times. This chain joins TRBV12-3 or TRBV12-4 and TRBJ2-5; no clear D gene. Trimming took 5 bases from V and 4 from J, leaving 14 bases between them. This CDR3 is 14 amino acids long. CDR3 in amino acids: CASSTPGSPETQYF. The CDR3 DNA is TGTGCCAGCAGTACCCCGGGCTCGCCAGAGACCCAGTACTTC.

This clonotype was counted many times. CDR3 loop: CASTPSKGTHSPLHF. CDR3 DNA: TGTGCCAGCACCCCTTCGAAGGGGACCCATTCACCCCTCCACTTT. V gene TRBV6-2 or TRBV6-3 combines with J gene TRBJ1-6, with D tentatively TRBD1 (5 bases). From germline, CDR1 is MNHEY and CDR2 SVGEGT. The CDR3 loop spans 15 amino acids. The ends were cut back, 7 bases at V and 8 bases at J, with 18 bases in the middle.

This clonotype was seen repeatedly, ten times or more. This chain links TRBV12-3 or TRBV12-4 with TRBJ2-7; 7 nucleotides match TRBD2. Germline trimming cut 4 bases from V and 0 bases from J; bases unmatched to any gene: 6. The CDR3 has 15 amino acids. CDR3 region: CASSWFGGSSYEQYF. CDR3 DNA sequence: TGTGCCAGCAGTTGGTTTGGCGGGAGCTCCTACGAGCAGTACTTC.

This clonotype has a handful of counts. The V gene is TRBV18, the J gene TRBJ2-7; D gene ambiguous. This CDR3 spans 14 amino acids. In germline, CDR1 is KGHSH, CDR2 LQKENI. V was pared by 3 bases and J by 2 bases, with 11 bases between. CDR3 bases: TGTGCCAGCTCACCCCGCAATGGGGCCTACGAGCAGTACTTC. Translated, it gives CASSPRNGAYEQYF.

This clonotype was found many times. The chain employs TRBV12-3 or TRBV12-4 and TRBJ2-6, with a tentative D call TRBD1 (5 bases). The CDR3 runs 15 residues. Trimming shortened V by 4 bases and J by 1 base, and 8 bases separated the two germline ends. The DNA for the CDR3 is TGTGCCAGCAGTTCCAGACAGTCTGGGGCCAACGTCCTGACTTTC. This encodes CASSSRQSGANVLTF.

This clonotype was detected ten times or more. This chain joins TRBV7-2 and TRBJ1-2, with no clear D. V was pared by 1 base and J by 7 bases, with 7 bases between. CDR1 and CDR2 (germline): SGHTA, FQGNSA. The CDR3 has 12 residues. CDR3 bases: TGTGCCAGCAGCTTAGTACGGAGTGGCTACACCTTC. Translation gives CASSLVRSGYTF.

This clonotype was detected ten times or more. The CDR3 sequence is CASRRRGGYRQPQHF. The DNA for the CDR3 is TGTGCCAGCAGAAGGAGGGGGGGCTACCGTCAGCCCCAGCATTTT. This chain connects TRBV28 to TRBJ1-5; tentatively, D is TRBD1 (6 bases). The CDR3 totals 15 residues. Germline CDR1 reads MDHEN; CDR2 reads SYDVKM. Between the trimmed V and J ends, which lost 6 bases and 6 bases, there was a span of 18 bases.

This chain uses TRBV11-2 with TRBJ2-7; 10 bases line up with TRBD1. CDR1 and CDR2 from the germline V gene are SGHAT and FQNNGV. Trimming removed 5 bases from V and 6 bases from J; junction bases left unmatched: 13. The CDR3 consists of 16 residues. In DNA form, the CDR3 reads TGTGCCAGCAGCCTAGGGACCGGGACAGGGGATTGCGAGCAGTACTTC. Translated: CASSLGTGTGDCEQYF. The full variable domain, in which reference TRBV11-2 and TRBJ2-7 provide the parts outside the CDR3, is EAGVAQSPRYKIIEKRQSVAFWCNPISGHATLYWYQQILGQGPKLLIQFQNNGVVDDSQLPKDRFSAERLKGVDSTLKIQPAKLEDSAVYLCASSLGTGTGDCEQYFGPGTRLTVT.

This clonotype has at least ten counts. The chain employs TRBV27 and TRBJ1-1, with 7 nucleotides matching TRBD1. Trimming took 6 bases from V and 4 from J; bases not matched to a gene: 8. Per germline, CDR1 MNHEY and CDR2 SMNVEV (reference sequence). CDR3 length: 14 amino acids. The CDR3 nucleotides read TGTGCCAGCAGGCCACAGGGGTTGGGCACTGAAGCTTTCTTT. It specifies CASRPQGLGTEAFF.

This clonotype was recorded many times. V gene TRBV6-1 combines with J gene TRBJ2-7; 8 nucleotides agree with TRBD1. The CDR3 consists of 14 residues. The germline V gene has CDR1 MNHNS and CDR2 SASEGT. Trimming at V came to 6 bases and at J to 4 bases, leaving 8 bases not matched to a gene. The CDR3 coding sequence is TGTGCCAGCAGCATCGACAGGGGTTTGTACGAGCAGTACTTC. It is translated as CASSIDRGLYEQYF.

On this clonotype itself: A read error may account for a junction end that differs from germline. The chain uses TRBV12-3 or TRBV12-4 and TRBJ2-5; TRBD2 aligns across 11 bases. CDR3 length: 17 amino acids. The CDR3 bases are TGTGCCAGCAGCCCTCGAACTAGCGGGGGCTACCCTGGGACCCAATACTTC. Its protein is CASSPRTSGGYPGTQYF.

This clonotype was seen at least ten times. This rearrangement joins TRBV6-1 to TRBJ2-5, with D possibly matching TRBD2 (5 bases). CDR1 MNHNS and CDR2 SASEGT come from the germline V gene. The V end was cut by 10 bases, the J end by 4 bases, with 16 bases between. The CDR3 is 13 amino acids. CDR3 amino acids: CATLPTEAETQYF. DNA of the CDR3: TGTGCCACCCTACCAACGGAGGCAGAGACCCAGTACTTC.

This chain links TRBV12-3 or TRBV12-4 with TRBJ1-2; D is undetermined. The CDR3 sequence is 13 residues long. V shed 6 bases and J shed 2 bases, with 10 bases lying between them. The chain's CDR3 is CASRPAGNYGYTF. The CDR3 DNA is TGTGCCAGCAGACCTGCAGGCAACTATGGCTACACCTTC.

The table lists this clonotype with many counts. The chain joins TRBV29-1 to TRBJ2-7, with 9 bases that match TRBD2. V gave up 4 bases and J gave up 3 bases; unmatched junction bases: 4. The length of the CDR3 is 13 residues. CDR1 SQVTM and CDR2 ANQGSEA come from the germline V gene. CDR3 coding DNA: TGCAGCGTTGTATTAGCGGGAGTCTACGAGCAGTACTTC. The encoded protein is CSVVLAGVYEQYF.

At least ten counts were recorded for this clonotype. The chain recombines TRBV7-3 with TRBJ2-7, with 10 bases aligning to TRBD2. Trimming removed 2 bases from V and 7 bases from J; junction bases left unmatched: 5. CDR1 is SGHTA, CDR2 FQGTGA, per germline. This CDR3 contains 14 residues. CDR3 in DNA: TGTGCCAGCAGCTTATCCGCTAGCGGGGGAGAGCAGTACTTC. Translation gives CASSLSASGGEQYF.

At least ten counts were recorded for this clonotype. The V and J genes are TRBV20-1 and TRBJ1-5; 10 positions agree with TRBD1. V dropped 6 bases and J dropped 3; count of bases not matched to a gene: 5. The germline V gene has CDR1 DFQATT and CDR2 SNEGSKA (reference sequence). This CDR3 is built from 14 residues. The CDR3 region is CSATGTGDNQPQHF. As DNA, the CDR3 is TGCAGTGCAACCGGGACAGGGGACAATCAGCCCCAGCATTTT.

This clonotype was picked up a small number of times. Possible read error: a much larger clone is one base away. This chain's CDR3 is CASSLNRGSERYF. In DNA, the CDR3 is TGTGCCAGCAGTTTAAACAGGGGCAGCGAGCGGTACTTC. V gene TRBV12-3 or TRBV12-4 combines with J gene TRBJ2-7; 7 nucleotides line up with TRBD1. The CDR3 spans 13 residues.